This T cell receptor (beta chain) came from a study of T-cell memory formation after mild COVID-19. Researchers used 5'RACE with constant-segment primers to make TCR alpha and TCR beta cDNA libraries that carry sample barcodes and UMIs. One entry per CDR3 protein results from TCRdb running MiXCR on the 5' RACE reads. This sample yields more than 300,000 distinct CDR3 sequences, of which 13% to 15% are seen a single time; around 20% belongs to the top ten. A note on this clonotype: Its antigen is not identified.

The germline V gene has CDR1 SGHRS and CDR2 YFSETQ. This CDR3 has 13 amino acids. V shed 3 bases, J shed 4 bases, and the junction held 1 base outside the gene matches. Findings of the study overall: Researchers found some responding clones in pre-infection memory, a sign that cross-reactive memory joined. Mainly in CM and EM were contracting CD4+ clones; CD8+ were in EMRA.

The sample was PBMCs or a T cell subset sorted from them (not recorded which). The rearrangement links TRBV5-1 to TRBJ2-1; 7 bases are shared with TRBD2. The receptor comes from a man between 18 and 35 years old who had mild COVID-19 (a few samples of this study predate the infection). Cell type and time point are not known. The CDR3 loop is CASSWRGYNEQFF. CDR3 nucleotides: TGCGCCAGCAGCTGGCGGGGGTACAATGAGCAGTTCTTC.